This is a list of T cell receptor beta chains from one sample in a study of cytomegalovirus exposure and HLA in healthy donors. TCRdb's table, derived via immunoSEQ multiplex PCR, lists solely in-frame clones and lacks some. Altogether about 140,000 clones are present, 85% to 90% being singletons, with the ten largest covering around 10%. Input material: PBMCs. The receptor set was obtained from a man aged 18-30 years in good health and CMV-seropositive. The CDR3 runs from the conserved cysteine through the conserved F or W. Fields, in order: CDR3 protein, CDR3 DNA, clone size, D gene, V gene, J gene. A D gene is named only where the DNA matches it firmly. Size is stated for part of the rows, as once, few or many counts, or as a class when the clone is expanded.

CDR3aa: CASWGPAATEAFF
CDR3nt: TGTGCCAGCTGGGGGCCGGCGGCCACTGAAGCTTTCTTT
abundance: once
d_gene: .
v_gene: TRBV2
j_gene: TRBJ1-1

CDR3aa: CASSSRDLIYEQYF
CDR3nt: TGTGCCAGCAGCTCACGGGACTTGATTTACGAGCAGTACTTC
abundance: .
d_gene: .
v_gene: TRBV9
j_gene: TRBJ2-7

CDR3aa: CASRPTVFTNYGYTF
CDR3nt: TGTGCCAGCAGGCCGACAGTCTTTACTAACTATGGCTACACCTTC
abundance: .
d_gene: .
v_gene: TRBV6-5
j_gene: TRBJ1-2

CDR3aa: CASSSTLRQALANYGYTF
CDR3nt: TGTGCCAGCAGCTCCACCCTAAGACAGGCTCTAGCTAACTATGGCTACACCTTC
abundance: .
d_gene: .
v_gene: TRBV11-2
j_gene: TRBJ1-2

CDR3aa: CASGPGLKNQPQHF
CDR3nt: TGTGCTAGTGGTCCAGGACTTAAGAATCAGCCCCAGCATTTT
abundance: .
d_gene: .
v_gene: TRBV12-5
j_gene: TRBJ1-5

CDR3aa: CASSPGLAGGDEQFF
CDR3nt: TGTGCCAGCAGTCCCGGACTAGCGGGAGGTGATGAGCAGTTCTTC
abundance: once
d_gene: TRBD2
v_gene: TRBV6-5
j_gene: TRBJ2-1

CDR3aa: CASSGSGLEKKDSYEQYF
CDR3nt: TGTGCCAGCAGCGGATCTGGACTTGAAAAAAAAGACTCCTACGAGCAGTACTTC
abundance: .
d_gene: .
v_gene: TRBV9
j_gene: TRBJ2-7

CDR3aa: CASSYRDSYNEQFF
CDR3nt: TGTGCCAGCAGTTACCGGGACTCCTACAATGAGCAGTTCTTC
abundance: .
d_gene: .
v_gene: TRBV6-5
j_gene: TRBJ2-1

CDR3aa: CASSPDRDGYTF
CDR3nt: TGTGCCAGCTCACCAGACAGGGATGGCTACACCTTC
abundance: .
d_gene: TRBD1
v_gene: TRBV18
j_gene: TRBJ1-2

CDR3aa: CASSIQGRDEAFF
CDR3nt: TGTGCCAGTAGTATACAGGGAAGGGATGAAGCTTTCTTT
abundance: .
d_gene: .
v_gene: TRBV19
j_gene: TRBJ1-1

CDR3aa: CASSQRQEMNTEAFF
CDR3nt: TGTGCCAGCTCACAGCGACAGGAGATGAACACTGAAGCTTTCTTT
abundance: .
d_gene: .
v_gene: TRBV18
j_gene: TRBJ1-1

CDR3aa: CASSSRIAGGPNEQFF
CDR3nt: TGTGCCAGCAGCTCCCGAATAGCGGGGGGGCCCAATGAGCAGTTCTTC
abundance: .
d_gene: TRBD2
v_gene: TRBV11-2
j_gene: TRBJ2-1

CDR3aa: CASSPGQGRGDEQFF
CDR3nt: TGCGCCAGCAGCCCCGGACAGGGGAGGGGCGATGAGCAGTTCTTC
abundance: .
d_gene: TRBD1
v_gene: TRBV4-1
j_gene: TRBJ2-1

CDR3aa: CASSLDIPGSRNIQYF
CDR3nt: TGTGCCAGCAGCTTAGATATCCCGGGGAGTAGGAACATTCAGTACTTC
abundance: .
d_gene: .
v_gene: TRBV11-2
j_gene: TRBJ2-4

CDR3aa: CASSLQGGYTF
CDR3nt: TGTGCCAGCAGTTTACAGGGGGGCTACACCTTC
abundance: .
d_gene: TRBD1
v_gene: TRBV5-8
j_gene: TRBJ1-2

CDR3aa: CASSLRDRTLYEQYF
CDR3nt: TGTGCCAGCAGCTTAAGGGACAGGACTCTCTACGAGCAGTACTTC
abundance: .
d_gene: TRBD1
v_gene: TRBV7-2
j_gene: TRBJ2-7

CDR3aa: CASSFRSLAGAPTYEQYF
CDR3nt: TGTGCCAGCAGCTTCCGCTCGCTAGCGGGAGCCCCGACCTACGAGCAGTACTTC
abundance: .
d_gene: TRBD2
v_gene: TRBV5-4
j_gene: TRBJ2-7

CDR3aa: CASSLEGGNSPLHF
CDR3nt: TGCGCCAGCAGCTTAGAGGGAGGCAATTCACCCCTCCACTTT
abundance: .
d_gene: .
v_gene: TRBV5-1
j_gene: TRBJ1-6

CDR3aa: CASLVPLAGLVDEQFF
CDR3nt: TGTGCCAGCCTAGTCCCCCTAGCGGGGTTAGTGGATGAGCAGTTCTTC
abundance: .
d_gene: TRBD2
v_gene: TRBV2
j_gene: TRBJ2-1

CDR3aa: CASSKAGRDTEAFF
CDR3nt: TGTGCCAGCAGCAAAGCCGGGAGGGACACTGAAGCTTTCTTT
abundance: .
d_gene: .
v_gene: TRBV21-1
j_gene: TRBJ1-1

CDR3aa: CASSSGTTSYNEQFF
CDR3nt: TGTGCCAGTAGTTCCGGGACTACTTCCTACAATGAGCAGTTCTTC
abundance: .
d_gene: TRBD2
v_gene: TRBV19
j_gene: TRBJ2-1

CDR3aa: CAWSVPGDGTEAFF
CDR3nt: TGTGCCTGGAGTGTCCCAGGGGATGGCACTGAAGCTTTCTTT
abundance: .
d_gene: .
v_gene: TRBV30
j_gene: TRBJ1-1

CDR3aa: CAPPEEVRDGNEQFF
CDR3nt: TGTGCCCCCCCGGAGGAGGTCCGGGATGGGAATGAGCAGTTCTTC
abundance: .
d_gene: .
v_gene: TRBV2
j_gene: TRBJ2-1

CDR3aa: CASSWTSGGPTNTQYF
CDR3nt: TGTGCCAGCTCGTGGACTAGCGGGGGACCCACAAATACGCAGTATTTT
abundance: .
d_gene: TRBD2
v_gene: TRBV18
j_gene: TRBJ2-3

CDR3aa: CASSPPGTSFEQYF
CDR3nt: TGTGCCAGCAGTCCTCCTGGGACTAGCTTCGAGCAGTACTTC
abundance: .
d_gene: TRBD2
v_gene: TRBV6-5
j_gene: TRBJ2-7

CDR3aa: CASSFETGTYGYTF
CDR3nt: TGTGCCAGCAGCTTTGAGACAGGGACCTATGGCTACACCTTC
abundance: .
d_gene: TRBD1
v_gene: TRBV7-9
j_gene: TRBJ1-2

CDR3aa: CSVPSGGSSYNEQFF
CDR3nt: TGCAGCGTCCCCTCAGGGGGGAGCTCCTACAATGAGCAGTTCTTC
abundance: .
d_gene: .
v_gene: TRBV29-1
j_gene: TRBJ2-1

CDR3aa: CASSLDRPSLEEQYF
CDR3nt: TGTGCCAGCAGCTTAGACAGACCTTCCCTAGAAGAGCAGTACTTC
abundance: .
d_gene: .
v_gene: TRBV5-4
j_gene: TRBJ2-7

CDR3aa: CASKTSGQFYEQYF
CDR3nt: TGTGCCAGCAAGACTAGCGGGCAATTCTACGAGCAGTACTTC
abundance: once
d_gene: TRBD2
v_gene: TRBV27
j_gene: TRBJ2-7

CDR3aa: CASKGSGTGYIHSGNTIYF
CDR3nt: TGTGCCAGCAAGGGTTCCGGGACAGGCTATATACACTCTGGAAACACCATATATTTT
abundance: .
d_gene: TRBD1
v_gene: TRBV27
j_gene: TRBJ1-3

CDR3aa: CASSELSASSGNTIYF
CDR3nt: TGTGCCAGCAGTGAATTGTCCGCTAGCTCTGGAAACACCATATATTTT
abundance: .
d_gene: .
v_gene: TRBV2
j_gene: TRBJ1-3

CDR3aa: CASRKTGGSYEQYF
CDR3nt: TGTGCCAGCAGGAAAACAGGGGGCTCCTACGAGCAGTACTTC
abundance: .
d_gene: TRBD1
v_gene: TRBV14
j_gene: TRBJ2-7

CDR3aa: CASSAGTSDNTQYF
CDR3nt: TGTGCCAGCAGCGCCGGGACTAGCGATAATACGCAGTATTTT
abundance: .
d_gene: TRBD2
v_gene: TRBV9
j_gene: TRBJ2-3

CDR3aa: CASRAGTGGYEQYF
CDR3nt: TGCGCCAGCAGAGCCGGGACAGGGGGTTACGAGCAGTACTTC
abundance: .
d_gene: TRBD1
v_gene: TRBV5-1
j_gene: TRBJ2-7

CDR3aa: CASCSGPQETQYF
CDR3nt: TGTGCCAGTTGTAGCGGGCCCCAAGAGACCCAGTACTTC
abundance: .
d_gene: TRBD2
v_gene: TRBV19
j_gene: TRBJ2-5

CDR3aa: CASSVARVNSPLHF
CDR3nt: TGTGCCAGCAGCGTAGCACGGGTGAATTCACCCCTCCACTTT
abundance: .
d_gene: .
v_gene: TRBV9
j_gene: TRBJ1-6

CDR3aa: CASSQGTANTEAFF
CDR3nt: TGTGCCAGCAGCCAAGGAACAGCCAACACTGAAGCTTTCTTT
abundance: .
d_gene: .
v_gene: TRBV14
j_gene: TRBJ1-1

CDR3aa: CASSQAEGGIRSSYEQYF
CDR3nt: TGCGCCAGCAGCCAAGCGGAGGGAGGGATAAGGAGCTCCTACGAGCAGTACTTC
abundance: .
d_gene: TRBD2
v_gene: TRBV4-1
j_gene: TRBJ2-7

CDR3aa: CASSSNSGRGAYEQYF
CDR3nt: TGTGCCAGCAGCTCCAATAGCGGGAGAGGTGCTTACGAGCAGTACTTC
abundance: .
d_gene: TRBD2
v_gene: TRBV7-8
j_gene: TRBJ2-7

CDR3aa: CASSLKGTTHSTNTGELFF
CDR3nt: TGTGCCAGCAGCTTAAAGGGGACTACCCATTCAACGAACACCGGGGAGCTGTTTTTT
abundance: .
d_gene: TRBD2
v_gene: TRBV7-3
j_gene: TRBJ2-2

CDR3aa: CASSGGEVYEQYF
CDR3nt: TGTGCCAGCAGTGGCGGAGAAGTGTACGAGCAGTACTTC
abundance: .
d_gene: .
v_gene: TRBV7-8
j_gene: TRBJ2-7

CDR3aa: CASSRLVTDTQYF
CDR3nt: TGTGCCAGCAGTAGACTAGTTACAGATACGCAGTATTTT
abundance: .
d_gene: .
v_gene: TRBV2
j_gene: TRBJ2-3

CDR3aa: CASSEETGTQETQYF
CDR3nt: TGTGCCAGCAGTGAGGAGACAGGGACCCAAGAGACCCAGTACTTC
abundance: .
d_gene: TRBD1
v_gene: TRBV6-1
j_gene: TRBJ2-5

CDR3aa: CASSVGTKRDEQYF
CDR3nt: TGTGCCAGCAGCGTAGGAACCAAGCGCGACGAGCAGTACTTC
abundance: .
d_gene: .
v_gene: TRBV9
j_gene: TRBJ2-7

CDR3aa: CAWSLSGGPYEQYF
CDR3nt: TGTGCCTGGAGTCTTTCAGGGGGACCCTACGAGCAGTACTTC
abundance: .
d_gene: TRBD1
v_gene: TRBV30
j_gene: TRBJ2-7

CDR3aa: CASSSPGRGTGNQPQHF
CDR3nt: TGTGCCAGCAGCTCCCCGGGGCGGGGGACAGGTAATCAGCCCCAGCATTTT
abundance: .
d_gene: TRBD1
v_gene: TRBV7-2
j_gene: TRBJ1-5

CDR3aa: CASRLQRGASGTGSYEQYF
CDR3nt: TGTGCCAGCCGGCTTCAACGGGGGGCTAGCGGGACAGGCTCCTACGAGCAGTACTTC
abundance: .
d_gene: .
v_gene: TRBV27
j_gene: TRBJ2-7

CDR3aa: CASSLGGNEQFF
CDR3nt: TGTGCCAGCAGCTTGGGAGGAAATGAGCAGTTCTTC
abundance: .
d_gene: .
v_gene: TRBV5-4
j_gene: TRBJ2-1

CDR3aa: CASSQRSRDNEQFF
CDR3nt: TGTGCCAGCAGCCAAAGATCCCGCGACAATGAGCAGTTCTTC
abundance: .
d_gene: .
v_gene: TRBV7-8
j_gene: TRBJ2-1

CDR3aa: CASSTGLLGDTQYF
CDR3nt: TGCGCCAGCAGCACGGGTCTACTGGGAGATACGCAGTATTTT
abundance: .
d_gene: .
v_gene: TRBV5-1
j_gene: TRBJ2-3

CDR3aa: CAIRAGTGAYNEQFF
CDR3nt: TGTGCCATCAGGGCCGGGACAGGGGCCTACAATGAGCAGTTCTTC
abundance: .
d_gene: TRBD1
v_gene: TRBV10-3
j_gene: TRBJ2-1

CDR3aa: CASSSGEGTEAFF
CDR3nt: TGTGCCAGCTCATCAGGGGAGGGCACTGAAGCTTTCTTT
abundance: .
d_gene: .
v_gene: TRBV18
j_gene: TRBJ1-1

CDR3aa: CAWSPTGAGTEAFF
CDR3nt: TGTGCCTGGAGCCCTACAGGGGCGGGCACTGAAGCTTTCTTT
abundance: .
d_gene: TRBD1
v_gene: TRBV30
j_gene: TRBJ1-1

CDR3aa: CASSDPSNFNEQFF
CDR3nt: TGTGCCAGCAGTGACCCTAGTAATTTCAATGAGCAGTTCTTC
abundance: .
d_gene: .
v_gene: TRBV25-1
j_gene: TRBJ2-1

CDR3aa: CASSVGRAGVSYNEQFF
CDR3nt: TGTGCCAGCAGCGTAGGAAGAGCGGGAGTGTCTTACAATGAGCAGTTCTTC
abundance: .
d_gene: TRBD2
v_gene: TRBV9
j_gene: TRBJ2-1